This TCR beta chain was retrieved from a study of blood T cell repertoires in COVID-19. The wider study: Nucleic acid was either cDNA or gDNA, and it came from T cells, B-cell-depleted T cells, or PBMCs.

Between the trimmed V and J ends, which lost 5 bases and 6 bases, there was a span of 20 bases. The CDR3 contains 15 residues. Germline V gene lookup returns CDR1 MNHEY and CDR2 SMNVEV (reference sequence). Sequenced by immunoSEQ multiplex PCR; TCRdb stores in-frame clones only, minus some. The sample includes 120,000 or so clones, roughly four fifths of them seen just once. The chain joins TRBV27 to TRBJ2-7, with a possible D match to TRBD1 (6 bases). This receptor was obtained from a man aged 55 to 70 with acute or convalescent COVID-19. The specimen was peripheral blood. The CDR3 loop is CASSPEVTGRAEQYF. The CDR3 DNA is TGTGCCAGCAGTCCCGAGGTTACAGGGCGGGCCGAGCAGTACTTC.